This T cell receptor (beta chain) was sequenced during a study of cytomegalovirus exposure and HLA in healthy donors. PCR amplification relied on 60 Vbeta primers (plus 13 Jbeta primers). Data came from immunoSEQ multiplex PCR; TCRdb stores just in-frame clones and leaves some out. This table holds about 130,000 clones, 60% to 80% found once. Trimming stripped 4 bases from V and 2 bases from J, with 7 bases between. This CDR3 is 12 amino acids long. Germline V gives CDR1 SGHDT, CDR2 YYEEEE. Whole-study findings and limits: Presence/absence analyses rested on an assumption that sequencing depth was roughly uniform across donors. Later analysis revealed greater clonal expansion in HLA-associated TCR beta chains than in equally common others.

A word on this clone: Its antigen remains unknown.

The gene calls are TRBV5-6 and TRBJ2-7; D unresolved. The sample comprised PBMCs. The TCR comes from a female donor in good health and CMV-seronegative. The CDR3 region has the DNA TGTGCCAGCAGCGAGTTCGCCTACGAGCAGTACTTC. Translation: CASSEFAYEQYF.